The 13 T cell receptor beta chains in this list originate from one sample, sequenced in a study of blood T cell repertoires in COVID-19. This table comes from immunoSEQ multiplex PCR, and its TCRdb copy is limited to in-frame clones, with some not included. The sample shows under 300,000 clones, approximately 80% of them seen only once. Sequenced material: peripheral blood. Source of these receptors: a woman between 35 and 50 years old with active or convalescent COVID-19.

This clone has a handful of counts. The chain links TRBV7-2 to TRBJ1-6; 7 bases line up with TRBD1. CDR3 length: 17 amino acids. Trimming took 1 base from V and 3 from J; bases not matched to a gene: 6. CDR1 is SGHTA, CDR2 FQGNSA, per germline. CDR3 loop: CASSLGGRGYYNSPLHF. In DNA, the CDR3 is TGTGCCAGCAGCTTAGGGGGCAGGGGGTACTATAATTCACCCCTCCACTTT.

In its sample, this clone was seen a few times. V is TRBV9 and J is TRBJ1-1, with 7 bases that match TRBD1. In germline, CDR1 is SGDLS, CDR2 YYNGEE. CDR3 length: 14 amino acids. The V segment lost 0 bases and the J segment 5 bases; nucleotides outside the gene matches: 4. For the CDR3, the DNA is TGTGCCAGCAGCGTAGTGACAGGGTCGACTGAAGCTTTCTTT. This encodes CASSVVTGSTEAFF.

This clone has a handful of counts. The rearrangement links TRBV2 to TRBJ2-3; unclear D gene. The V gene's germline CDR1 is SNHLY and CDR2 FYNNEI. The CDR3 is 11 amino acids. V shed 4 bases and J shed 6 bases, with 5 bases lying between them. CDR3 in DNA: TGTGCCAGCAGTGGCAGGGATACGCAGTATTTT. This gives the protein CASSGRDTQYF. The variable domain in full, completed from reference TRBV2 and TRBJ2-3, reads EPEVTQTPSHQVTQMGQEVILRCVPISNHLYFYWYRQILGQKVEFLVSFYNNEISEKSEIFDDQFSVERPDGSNFTLKIRSTKLEDSAMYFCASSGRDTQYFGPGTRLTVL.

This clone has only one observation. The chain couples TRBV28 to TRBJ2-5; D call uncertain. The CDR3 spans 16 residues. Deletions cut 7 bases from V and 2 bases from J, with 20 bases between. Germline V lookup: CDR1 MDHEN, CDR2 SYDVKM. CDR3 sequence (DNA): TGTGCCAGCACCCCAGGTTGGATTAGTCGGCAAGAGACCCAGTACTTC. Protein product: CASTPGWISRQETQYF.

Here the CDR3 reads CASKREGIVETQYF. CDR3 nucleotide sequence: TGTGCCAGCAAGCGGGAGGGGATTGTGGAGACCCAGTACTTC. The chain combines TRBV2 with TRBJ2-5; 10 nucleotides align to TRBD2. Germline CDR1 reads SNHLY; CDR2 reads FYNNEI. The CDR3 consists of 14 residues. V lost 7 bases and J lost 5; bases outside the gene matches: 7.

CDR3 in amino acids: CASSVPGTHGYTF. CDR3 nucleotide sequence: TGTGCCAGCTCAGTTCCGGGAACCCATGGCTACACCTTC. J is TRBJ1-2 and V is TRBV18; D is uncertain. This CDR3 has 13 amino acids. V lost 5 bases, J lost 6 bases, and 13 bases lay in between. The germline V gene has CDR1 KGHSH and CDR2 LQKENI.

With respect to this clone: This may come from a read error, since a much larger clone is one base off. The sample has other DNA sequences that encode this CDR3 too. The CDR3 sequence: CASSLDRDTEAFF. CDR3 DNA sequence: TGTGCCAGCAGCTTAGACAGGGATACTGAAGCTTTCTTT. The V gene is TRBV11-2, the J gene TRBJ1-1, with D possibly TRBD1 on 5 matching bases. This CDR3 spans 13 amino acids. Germline lookup yields CDR1 SGHAT and CDR2 FQNNGV. V dropped 0 bases and J dropped 5 bases, with 7 bases sitting between them.

This clone was counted between two and nine times. This chain joins TRBV5-5 and TRBJ1-5; no clear D gene. V gave up 4 bases and J gave up 1 base, with 15 bases separating them. CDR3 length: 16 amino acids. Germline lookup yields CDR1 SGHKS and CDR2 YYEKEE (reference sequence). CDR3 DNA sequence: TGTGCCAGCAGCCGTTCTCTAACGGAGAGCAATCAGCCCCAGCATTTT. It encodes CASSRSLTESNQPQHF.

The V call is TRBV6-2 or TRBV6-3, the J call TRBJ1-2; D is unresolved. The V end was cut by 5 bases, the J end by 3 bases, with 7 bases between. The CDR3 is 12 amino acids. The V gene's germline CDR1 is MNHEY and CDR2 SVGEGT. CDR3 sequence (DNA): TGTGCCAGCAGTGTTAGTTACTATGGCTACACCTTC. Translated: CASSVSYYGYTF.

CDR3 sequence reads: CASPTPGGYTGELFF. In nucleotides, the CDR3 is TGTGCCAGCCCAACCCCAGGTGGTTACACCGGGGAGCTGTTTTTT. This chain links TRBV7-9 with TRBJ2-2; no clear D gene. The V end was cut by 8 bases, the J end by 3 bases, with 16 bases between. Germline V CDR1 and CDR2: SEHNR, FQNEAQ (reference sequence). The CDR3 runs to 15 residues.

This clone was picked up one time. This chain links TRBV30 with TRBJ1-4; tentatively, D is TRBD1 (6 bases). CDR3 length: 13 residues. CDR1 and CDR2 from the germline V gene are GTSNPN and SVGIG (reference sequence). Trimming took 6 bases from V and 1 from J, leaving 9 bases between them. The CDR3 loop is CACSGQTNEKLFF. In nucleotides, the CDR3 is TGTGCCTGCTCGGGACAAACTAATGAAAAACTGTTTTTT.

This clone has just a few counts. The genes are TRBV6-5 and TRBJ1-2, with D maybe TRBD1 (5 bases). The CDR3 consists of 12 residues. The V end lost 5 bases, the J end lost 8 bases, and 12 bases lay between the germline ends. Germline CDR1 reads MNHEY; CDR2 reads SVGAGI. The DNA of the CDR3 is TGTGCCAGCAGTAACGGACAAGAGGGCTACACCTTC. It yields the protein CASSNGQEGYTF.

The table lists this clone with a few counts. This chain links TRBV9 with TRBJ1-1; D might be TRBD1 (6 bases). In germline, CDR1 is SGDLS, CDR2 YYNGEE. This CDR3 has 12 amino acids. V lost 4 bases to trimming and J lost 7 bases, with 11 bases between them. The CDR3 is CASSQGQGEAFF. The CDR3 DNA is TGTGCCAGCAGCCAGGGGCAGGGTGAAGCTTTCTTT.